The 2 T cell receptor beta chains in this list originate from one sample, sequenced in a study of regulatory T cells in long-lasting Graves disease. This sample's time point: newly diagnosed GD, antithyroid drugs for less than 3 months. Following extraction of RNA from PBMCs, that RNA was used to make the TCR library. In building TCR beta libraries, iRepertoire HTBI primers were used together with Arm-PCR of CDR3 regions. TCRdb reprocessed the multiplex PCR reads via MiXCR and lists one record per CDR3 protein. The table includes 400,000 to 550,000 distinct CDR3 sequences, roughly 17% detected once. These same records also appear under a second study, on T cells in Graves' hyperthyroidism and ophthalmopathy.

The sequencing here drew on peripheral blood mononuclear cells (PBMCs), taken at new diagnosis, from a patient treated with antithyroid drugs. The origin of the receptors is a woman aged 18-30 years with Graves disease.

The chain employs TRBV9 and TRBJ2-1, with 9 bases aligning to TRBD1. The germline V gene encodes CDR1 SGDLS and CDR2 YYNGEE. CDR3 size: 16 residues. V lost 4 bases and J lost 0; bases outside the gene matches: 5. The chain's CDR3 is CASSLGTGSSYNEQFF. In DNA form, the CDR3 reads TGTGCCAGCAGCTTGGGGACAGGGAGCTCCTACAATGAGCAGTTCTTC.

The sample holds a few counts of this clonotype. A much bigger clone sits one base away, suggesting this may be a read error. The V and J genes are TRBV7-9 and TRBJ2-2, with 7 bases fitting TRBD1. CDR1 and CDR2 from the germline V gene are SEHNR and FQNEAQ (reference sequence). The ends lost 5 bases at V and 1 base at J; junction bases unmatched: 7. The CDR3 consists of 16 residues. The CDR3 spells CASSPRQGRNTGELFF. CDR3 nucleotide sequence: TGTGCCAGCAGCCCCCGACAGGGAAGGAACACCGGGGAGCTGTTTTTT.